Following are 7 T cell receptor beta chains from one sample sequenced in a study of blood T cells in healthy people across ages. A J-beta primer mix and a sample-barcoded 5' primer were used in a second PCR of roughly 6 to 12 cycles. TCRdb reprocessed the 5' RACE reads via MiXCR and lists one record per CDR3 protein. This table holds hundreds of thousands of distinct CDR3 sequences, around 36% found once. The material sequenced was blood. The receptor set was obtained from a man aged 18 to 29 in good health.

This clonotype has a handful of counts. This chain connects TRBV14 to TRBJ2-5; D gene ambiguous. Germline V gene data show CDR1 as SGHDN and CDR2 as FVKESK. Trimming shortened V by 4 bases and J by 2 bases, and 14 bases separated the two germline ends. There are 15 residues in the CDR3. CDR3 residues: CASSPPSGRQETQYF. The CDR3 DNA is TGTGCCAGCAGCCCCCCTTCTGGCAGACAAGAGACCCAGTACTTC.

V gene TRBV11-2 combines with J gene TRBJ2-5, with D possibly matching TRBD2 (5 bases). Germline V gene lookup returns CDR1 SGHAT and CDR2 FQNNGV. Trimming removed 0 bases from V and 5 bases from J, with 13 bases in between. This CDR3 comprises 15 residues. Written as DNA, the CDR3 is TGTGCCAGCAGCTTAGAGACTGGCGGACTCGAGACCCAGTACTTC. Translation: CASSLETGGLETQYF.

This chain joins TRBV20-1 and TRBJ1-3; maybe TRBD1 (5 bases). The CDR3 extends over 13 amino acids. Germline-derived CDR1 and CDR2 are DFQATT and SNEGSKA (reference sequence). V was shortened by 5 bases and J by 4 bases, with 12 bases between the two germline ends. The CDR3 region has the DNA TGCAGTGCTTACTGGGACTTAGGAAACACCATATATTTT. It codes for CSAYWDLGNTIYF.

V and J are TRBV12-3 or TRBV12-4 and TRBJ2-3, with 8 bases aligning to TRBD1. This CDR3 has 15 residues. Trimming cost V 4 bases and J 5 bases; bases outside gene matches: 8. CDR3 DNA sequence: TGTGCCAGCAGTTCTGCAGGGGGCTTGAGAGATACGCAGTATTTT. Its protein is CASSSAGGLRDTQYF.

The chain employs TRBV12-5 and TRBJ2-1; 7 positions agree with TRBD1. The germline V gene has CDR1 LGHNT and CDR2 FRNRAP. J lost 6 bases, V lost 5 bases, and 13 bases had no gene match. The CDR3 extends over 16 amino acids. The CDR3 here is CASGPAETGYFNEQFF. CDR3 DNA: TGTGCTAGTGGTCCTGCCGAGACAGGGTATTTCAATGAGCAGTTCTTC.

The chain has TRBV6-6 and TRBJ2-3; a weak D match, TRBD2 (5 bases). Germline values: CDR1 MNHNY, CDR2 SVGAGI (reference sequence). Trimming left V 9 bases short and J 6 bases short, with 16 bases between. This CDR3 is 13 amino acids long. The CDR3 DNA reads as TGTGCCAGAAGCCGTCCCCCGGGGGATACGCAGTATTTT. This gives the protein CARSRPPGDTQYF.

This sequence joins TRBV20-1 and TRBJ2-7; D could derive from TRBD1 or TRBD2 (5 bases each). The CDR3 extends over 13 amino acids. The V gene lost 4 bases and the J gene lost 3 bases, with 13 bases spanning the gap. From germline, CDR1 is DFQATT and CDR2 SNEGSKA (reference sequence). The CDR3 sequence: CSAMGDANYEQYF. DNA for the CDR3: TGCAGTGCTATGGGGGACGCGAACTACGAGCAGTACTTC.